This TCR beta chain was identified during a study of blood T cell repertoires in COVID-19 (dated by TCRdb to about 2020). Regarding the complete study: Samples covering the acute and convalescent phases of COVID-19 were provided by collaborators in the United States, Italy and Spain. The prospective study material was composed of cDNA or gDNA derived from T cells, B-cell-depleted T cells, or PBMCs. The dataset comprised deeply sampled blood TCRbeta repertoires from subjects exposed to, actively infected with, or recovered from COVID-19. Samples were obtained from the ongoing ImmuneRACE study (first 160 participants) and from approximately 1,200 subjects provided by 6 global collaborators. HLA class I and class II types, where available, came from metadata supplied by the sample provider rather than from assay-based typing. A de-identified subject ID, COVID-19 status, age in years and sex were almost always included in the sample metadata. A freely available public database, intended as a resource for researchers studying the immune response to SARS-CoV-2, is where the repertoires were released.

The immunoSEQ Assay, a bias-controlled multiplex PCR, was used to amplify TCRbeta CDR3 regions from genomic DNA. Turning to the authors' computational methods: Within the assay, amplification of reference gene primers was used to estimate how many nucleated cells each sample contained. To quantify the absolute abundance of each unique TCRbeta CDR3 rearrangement, sequence reads were collapsed and filtered. For each sample, productive Simpson clonality was calculated by taking the square root of Simpson's diversity index across productive rearrangements. TCRdb re-hosts the immuneACCESS table, in-frame sequences only. Its copies lack some clones; in the studies checked, an unresolved V gene accounts for under half of them, and the cause for the rest is not known. D and trimming were read from the DNA, whereas the V and J calls and clone size are those reported in that table. Counted in this sample were roughly 280,000 clones; about 85% of them appeared once. 3.5% to 4% of the sample is taken by the ten largest.

The collaborating institutions used their own protocols to collect whole blood in K2EDTA tubes. For TCRbeta analysis, collaborator samples were shipped as frozen whole blood, as isolated PBMCs, or as DNA extracted from either sample type. The full study reports these points: The amount of clinical and demographic metadata varied by source and participant and was provided uncurated.

About this clone itself: Its antigen is currently not known. Base qualities were left out, and no much larger clone turns up one base away.

The sample comprised peripheral blood. The receptor's source is a man aged 18 to 35 with active or convalescent COVID-19.

CDR3 reads: CASQGTDSNQPQHF. Here is the DNA: TGTGCCAGCCAGGGGACGGATAGCAATCAGCCCCAGCATTTT. The sequence links TRBV10-3 to TRBJ1-5, and the D gene may be TRBD1, 6 bases matching. The CDR3 runs 14 amino acids, cysteine and phenylalanine included. The kept DNA is CDR3 alone, 42 bases in frame from the first base. V drops 10 bases and J drops 0 bases, leaving 13 bases in between. Taken from the germline V gene, the CDR1 and CDR2 loops are ENHRY and SYGVKD.